This TCR beta chain comes out of a study of cytomegalovirus exposure and HLA in healthy donors. Whole-study context: The study's early data release held some 85 million unique TCRs from HLA-typed donors. Study-level findings and limits: Cytomegalovirus status was reportedly diagnosed by the classifier with high sensitivity and specificity.

PCR primers comprised 60 Vbeta and 13 Jbeta primers. Authors' methods: Approximately 11 million of the about 80 million unique TCR beta chains counted in a later analysis were shared. The table came from immunoSEQ multiplex PCR; TCRdb's copy has only in-frame clones and leaves some out. The V and J calls and the clone size are those of that table, but D and trimming were determined from the DNA. This table has 130,000 to 150,000 clones, around 80% appearing once. As regards this clone: As yet, its antigen is unknown.

This CDR3 region has 14 residues. Germline assignment: CDR1 SGHNT and CDR2 YYREEE (reference sequence). Unmatched junction bases numbered 4, after V lost 2 bases and J lost 4 bases. This receptor was taken from a male donor in good health and CMV-seronegative. The source material was PBMCs. This chain joins TRBV5-4 and TRBJ2-5; 8 bases align to TRBD2. Written as DNA, the CDR3 is TGTGCCAGCAGCTTCTACCGGGGGGGAGAGACCCAGTACTTC. The encoded protein is CASSFYRGGETQYF.